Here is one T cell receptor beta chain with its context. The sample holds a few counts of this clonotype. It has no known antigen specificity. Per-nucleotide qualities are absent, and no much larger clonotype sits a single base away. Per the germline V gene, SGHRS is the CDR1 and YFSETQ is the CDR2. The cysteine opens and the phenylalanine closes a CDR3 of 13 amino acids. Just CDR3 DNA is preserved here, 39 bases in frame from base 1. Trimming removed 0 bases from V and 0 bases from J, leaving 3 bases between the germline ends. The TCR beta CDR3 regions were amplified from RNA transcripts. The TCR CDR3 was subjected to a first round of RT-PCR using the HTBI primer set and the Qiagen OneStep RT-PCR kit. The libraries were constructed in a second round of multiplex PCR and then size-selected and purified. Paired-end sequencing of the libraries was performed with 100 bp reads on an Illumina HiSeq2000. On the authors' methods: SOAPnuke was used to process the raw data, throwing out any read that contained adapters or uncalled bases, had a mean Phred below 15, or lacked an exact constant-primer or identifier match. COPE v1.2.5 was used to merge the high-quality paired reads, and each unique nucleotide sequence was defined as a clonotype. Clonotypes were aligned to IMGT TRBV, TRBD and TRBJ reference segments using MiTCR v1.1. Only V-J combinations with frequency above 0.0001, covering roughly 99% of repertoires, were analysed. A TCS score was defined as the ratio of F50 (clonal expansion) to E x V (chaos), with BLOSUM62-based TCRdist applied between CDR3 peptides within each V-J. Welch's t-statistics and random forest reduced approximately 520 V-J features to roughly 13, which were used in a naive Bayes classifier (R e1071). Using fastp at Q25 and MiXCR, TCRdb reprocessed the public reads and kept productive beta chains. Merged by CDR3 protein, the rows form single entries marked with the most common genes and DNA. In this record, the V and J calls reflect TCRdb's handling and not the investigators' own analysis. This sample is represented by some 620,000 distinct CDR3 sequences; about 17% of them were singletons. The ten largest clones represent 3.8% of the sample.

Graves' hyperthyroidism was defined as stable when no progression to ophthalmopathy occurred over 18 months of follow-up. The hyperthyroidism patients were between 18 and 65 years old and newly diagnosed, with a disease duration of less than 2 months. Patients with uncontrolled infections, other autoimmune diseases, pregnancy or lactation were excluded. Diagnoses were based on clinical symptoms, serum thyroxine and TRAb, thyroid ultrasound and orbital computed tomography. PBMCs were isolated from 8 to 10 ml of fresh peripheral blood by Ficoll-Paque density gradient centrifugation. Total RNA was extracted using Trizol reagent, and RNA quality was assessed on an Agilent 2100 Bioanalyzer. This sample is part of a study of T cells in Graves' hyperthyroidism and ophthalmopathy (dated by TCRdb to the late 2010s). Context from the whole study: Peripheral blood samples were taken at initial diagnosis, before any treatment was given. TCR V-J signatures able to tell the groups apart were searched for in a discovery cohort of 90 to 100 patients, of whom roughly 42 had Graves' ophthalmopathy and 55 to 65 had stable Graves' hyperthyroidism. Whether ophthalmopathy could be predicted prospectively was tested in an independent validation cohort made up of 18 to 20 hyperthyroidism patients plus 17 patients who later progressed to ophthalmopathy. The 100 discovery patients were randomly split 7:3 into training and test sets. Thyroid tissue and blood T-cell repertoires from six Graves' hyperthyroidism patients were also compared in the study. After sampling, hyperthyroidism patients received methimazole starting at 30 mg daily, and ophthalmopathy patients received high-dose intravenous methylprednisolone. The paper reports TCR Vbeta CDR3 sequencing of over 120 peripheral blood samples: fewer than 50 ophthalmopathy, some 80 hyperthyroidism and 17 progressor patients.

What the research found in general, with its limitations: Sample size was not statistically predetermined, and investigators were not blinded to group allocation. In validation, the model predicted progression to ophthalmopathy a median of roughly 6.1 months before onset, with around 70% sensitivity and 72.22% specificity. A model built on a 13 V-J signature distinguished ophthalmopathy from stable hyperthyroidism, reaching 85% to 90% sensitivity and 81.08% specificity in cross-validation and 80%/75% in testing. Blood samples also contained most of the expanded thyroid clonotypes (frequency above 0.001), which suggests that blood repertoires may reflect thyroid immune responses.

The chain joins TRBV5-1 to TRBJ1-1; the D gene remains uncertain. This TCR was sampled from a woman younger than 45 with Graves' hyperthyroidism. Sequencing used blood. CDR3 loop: CASSLVMNTEAFF. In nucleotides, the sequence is TGCGCCAGCAGCTTGGTTATGAACACTGAAGCTTTCTTT.